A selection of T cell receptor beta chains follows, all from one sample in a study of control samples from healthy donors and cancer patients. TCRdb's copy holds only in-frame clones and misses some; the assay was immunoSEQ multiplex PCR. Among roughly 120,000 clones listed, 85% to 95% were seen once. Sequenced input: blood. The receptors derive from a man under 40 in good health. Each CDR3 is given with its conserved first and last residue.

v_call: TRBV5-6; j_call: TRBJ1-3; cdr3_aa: CASSWGRDRGSGNTIYF
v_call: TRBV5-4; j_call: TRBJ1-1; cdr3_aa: CASSSGGEGSEAFF
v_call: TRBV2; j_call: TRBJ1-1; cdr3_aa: CASRGTSPTSFF
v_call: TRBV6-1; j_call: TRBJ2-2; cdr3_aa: CASSEAWSPNTGELFF
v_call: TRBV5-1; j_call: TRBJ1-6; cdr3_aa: CASSSGVRDRGSQPLHF
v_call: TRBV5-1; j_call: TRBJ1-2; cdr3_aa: CASSLGQSSYTF
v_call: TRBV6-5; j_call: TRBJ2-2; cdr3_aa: CASSDSGAPGELFF
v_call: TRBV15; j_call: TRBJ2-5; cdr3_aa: CATSGSQGSETQYF
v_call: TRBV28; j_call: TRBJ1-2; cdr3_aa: CASSNDRGRGYTF
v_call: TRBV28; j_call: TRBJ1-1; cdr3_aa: CASRTGAMNTEAFF
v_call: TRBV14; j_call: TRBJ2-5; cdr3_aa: CASSPEEFQETQYF
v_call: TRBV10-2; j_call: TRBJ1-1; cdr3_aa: CASSESTPGPHTGILEAFF
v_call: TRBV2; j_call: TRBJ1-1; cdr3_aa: CASRGDRAANTEAFF
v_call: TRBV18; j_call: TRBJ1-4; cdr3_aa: CASSRTGVNEKLFF
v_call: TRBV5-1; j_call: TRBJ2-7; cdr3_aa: CASSAGQLTYEQYF
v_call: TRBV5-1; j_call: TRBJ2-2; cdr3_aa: CASATWGENTGELFF
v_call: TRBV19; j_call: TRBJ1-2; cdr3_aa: CASSITLAQSYGYTF
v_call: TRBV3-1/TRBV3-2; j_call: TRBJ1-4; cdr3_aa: CASSQQPREKLFF
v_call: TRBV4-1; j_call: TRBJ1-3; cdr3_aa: CASSPRDSGNTIYF
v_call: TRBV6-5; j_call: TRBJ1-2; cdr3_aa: CASGSFDRDHRGYTF
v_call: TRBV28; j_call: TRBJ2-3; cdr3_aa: CASSWNPSSGGLHRDTDTQYF
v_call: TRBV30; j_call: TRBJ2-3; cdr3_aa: CAWTYPPARTTSTDTQYF
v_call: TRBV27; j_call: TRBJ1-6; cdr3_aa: CASSTQNSPLHF
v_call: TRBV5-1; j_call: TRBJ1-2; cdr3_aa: CASSLGQGNGYTF